A selection of T cell receptor beta chains follows, all from one sample in a study of blood T cell repertoires in COVID-19. The method was immunoSEQ multiplex PCR; TCRdb's version includes in-frame clones alone and lacks a portion of them. This table holds about 120,000 clones, about four fifths found once. The specimen was peripheral blood. These receptors all stem from a human donor in a cohort sampled during active COVID-19. Each CDR3 is given with its conserved first and last residue. D genes are given only for firm matches. The size entry is marked missing in some rows and otherwise reads once, few, many or a size class.

>.|.|TRBJ2-1|TRBV7-2
CASSPQGTLAYNEQFF
>TRBD2|.|TRBJ2-7|TRBV30
CAWSATSGGSYEQYF
>.|.|TRBJ1-4|TRBV3-1/TRBV3-2
CASSETLSRGEKLFF
>.|.|TRBJ2-2|TRBV28
CASRVLRGGALPSGELFF
>.|.|TRBJ2-5|TRBV2
CASSEEGGDQETQYF
>.|.|TRBJ1-2|TRBV3-1/TRBV3-2
CASSPSRGPYGYTF
>.|.|TRBJ2-7|TRBV18
CASSPRFDEQYF
>TRBD1|.|TRBJ2-7|TRBV4-2
CASSQGEGQPYEQYF
>.|once|TRBJ1-2|TRBV18
CATQQSSNYGYTF
>TRBD2|.|TRBJ2-5|TRBV20-1
CSASRLAEETQYF
>.|few|TRBJ2-3|TRBV7-6
CASSSTTQGTDTQYF
>TRBD2|once|TRBJ2-5|TRBV2
CASSEQGLAGETQYF
>.|few|TRBJ1-2|TRBV2
CASSEEEYGYTF
>TRBD1|once|TRBJ1-1|TRBV14
CASSQGLPGGTEAFF
>TRBD1|.|TRBJ1-2|TRBV4-2
CASSQGTGPYGYTF
>TRBD1|.|TRBJ2-5|TRBV18
CASSQGTGQETQYF
>TRBD1|.|TRBJ1-5|TRBV6-6
CASRDRDDQPQHF
>.|.|TRBJ2-7|TRBV4-3
CASSQDNRERLYEQYF
>TRBD2|.|TRBJ2-2|TRBV19
CASSIDGTRFRGDTGELFF
>.|.|TRBJ1-5|TRBV27
CASSRTLNQPQHF
>.|once|TRBJ1-4|TRBV30
CAWSVMSKLFF
>TRBD1|.|TRBJ1-6|TRBV19
CASSLGTGVFSPLHF
>TRBD1|.|TRBJ1-2|TRBV19
CASSFLRGQGFYGYTF
>.|.|TRBJ2-3|TRBV25-1
CASSGTGGQSTDTQYF
>TRBD1|.|TRBJ2-3|TRBV15
CATSSGDRDTDTQYF
>.|once|TRBJ2-5|TRBV7-3
CASSLTTSGGETQYF
>.|.|TRBJ2-3|TRBV6-2/TRBV6-3
CASSFSQITDTQYF
>TRBD2|.|TRBJ2-7|TRBV7-2
CASSPGTSFHEQYF
>TRBD1|.|TRBJ2-7|TRBV11-1
CASSFGTGAYEQYF
>TRBD1|.|TRBJ1-1|TRBV30
CAWSAGTGGTEAFF